Included here is one T cell receptor (beta chain) sequence, with context. Sequencing used immunoSEQ multiplex PCR; TCRdb keeps in-frame clones, though not all of them. The table has more than 150,000 clones, around nine tenths seen once. The data were taken from a study of blood T cell repertoires in COVID-19. Study at large: Nucleic acid was either cDNA or gDNA, and it came from T cells, B-cell-depleted T cells, or PBMCs.

The sample taken for sequencing was peripheral blood. The sequence was obtained from a woman in her sixties or seventies with COVID-19, enrolled during active disease.

This CDR3 reads CASSFSGRARYEQYF. DNA for the CDR3: TGTGCCAGCAGCTTCAGCGGGAGGGCTAGATACGAGCAGTACTTC. This chain connects TRBV7-9 to TRBJ2-7, with 10 bases lining up with TRBD2. After removal of 3 bases from V and 4 bases from J, the junction contained 6 bases not matched to a gene. In germline, CDR1 is SEHNR, CDR2 FQNEAQ (reference sequence). The CDR3 consists of 15 residues.